The next 3 T cell receptor beta chains were all read from a single sample in a study of blood T cells in healthy people across ages. Together with a sample-barcoded 5' primer, a J-beta primer mix was included in a second PCR lasting roughly 6 to 12 cycles. TCRdb re-called the 5' RACE reads with MiXCR, one entry per CDR3 protein. This repertoire shows about 640,000 distinct CDR3 sequences, roughly 30% found once; its top ten account for 15% to 17%. Input material: blood. All receptors come from a woman aged 80 or over in good health.

A word on this clonotype: It may be a read error: a sequence one base away is much more abundant. V usage is TRBV7-9 and J usage is TRBJ2-1; D possibly corresponds to TRBD2 (6 bases). CDR3 size: 19 residues. Germline V gene lookup returns CDR1 SEHNR and CDR2 FQNEAQ (reference sequence). The CDR3 region has the DNA TGTACCAGCAGCTTAGCGACGAGGCGGGGAGAATTATCCTACAATGAGCAGTTCTTC. It specifies CTSSLATRRGELSYNEQFF.

CDR3 DNA: TGTGCCAGCAGCCTTCTTTACTTTACAGGACAAGAGACCCAGTACTTC. Protein product: CASSLLYFTGQETQYF. This chain links TRBV7-2 with TRBJ2-5, with TRBD1 as a possible D gene (5 bases). The CDR3 totals 16 residues. Germline V gene data show CDR1 as SGHTA and CDR2 as FQGNSA. Trimming left V 5 bases short and J 2 bases short, with 18 bases between.

Note on this clonotype: This may come from a read error, since a much larger clone is one base off. The rearrangement joins TRBV4-3 to TRBJ1-2; D uncertain. Germline V CDR1 and CDR2: LGHNA, YSLEER. The CDR3 is 12 residues long. The DNA of the CDR3 is TGCGTCAGCAGCCAAGACTGGCTTGGCTACACCTTC. Protein: CVSSQDWLGYTF.